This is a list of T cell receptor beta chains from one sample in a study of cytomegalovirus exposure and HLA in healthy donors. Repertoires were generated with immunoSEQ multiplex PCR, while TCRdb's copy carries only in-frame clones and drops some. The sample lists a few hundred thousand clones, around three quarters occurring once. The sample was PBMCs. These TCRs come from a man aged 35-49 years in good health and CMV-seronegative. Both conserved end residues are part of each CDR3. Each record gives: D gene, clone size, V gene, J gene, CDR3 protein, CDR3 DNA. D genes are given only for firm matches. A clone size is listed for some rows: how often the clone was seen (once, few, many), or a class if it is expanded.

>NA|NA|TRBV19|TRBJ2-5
CASRSTGPETQYF
TGTGCCAGTAGGTCGACAGGACCAGAGACCCAGTACTTC
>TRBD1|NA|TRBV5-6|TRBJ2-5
CASSLVQGVGETQYF
TGTGCCAGCAGCTTGGTCCAGGGGGTTGGAGAGACCCAGTACTTC
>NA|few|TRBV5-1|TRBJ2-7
CASSLGPAYEQYF
TGCGCCAGCAGCCTGGGGCCTGCCTACGAGCAGTACTTC
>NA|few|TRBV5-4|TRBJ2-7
CASSAEFRREQYF
TGTGCCAGCAGCGCCGAGTTCCGCCGGGAGCAGTACTTC
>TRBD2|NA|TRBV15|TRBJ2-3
CATSTRLYPAGVGGTDTQYF
TGTGCCACCAGCACCCGGTTGTACCCAGCGGGAGTTGGGGGCACAGATACGCAGTATTTT
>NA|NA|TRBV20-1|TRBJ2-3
CSATEHDTQYF
TGCAGTGCTACGGAGCATGATACGCAGTATTTT
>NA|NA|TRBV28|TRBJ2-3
CASMAGWSTDTQYF
TGTGCCAGCATGGCGGGATGGAGCACAGATACGCAGTATTTT
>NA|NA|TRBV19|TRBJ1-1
CASSTVRGAEAFF
TGTGCCAGTAGTACGGTCCGGGGGGCTGAAGCTTTCTTT
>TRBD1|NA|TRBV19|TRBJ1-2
CASSSTGQPMGYTF
TGTGCCAGTAGTTCGACAGGGCAGCCTATGGGCTACACCTTC
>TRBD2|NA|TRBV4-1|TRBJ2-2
CASSQPGLAGTSGELFF
TGCGCCAGCAGCCAACCGGGACTAGCGGGAACTAGCGGGGAGCTGTTTTTT
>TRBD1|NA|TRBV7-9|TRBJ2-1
CASSSPWTGHNEQFF
TGTGCCAGCAGCTCTCCCTGGACAGGACACAATGAGCAGTTCTTC
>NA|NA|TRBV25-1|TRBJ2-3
CASSEPDTTDTQYF
TGTGCCAGCAGTGAACCCGACACCACAGATACGCAGTATTTT
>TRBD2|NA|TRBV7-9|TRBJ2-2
CASITPGGSAGELFF
TGTGCCAGCATCACCCCTGGCGGGAGCGCCGGGGAGCTGTTTTTT
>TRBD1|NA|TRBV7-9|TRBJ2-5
CSSSLAGTEGETQYF
TGTTCCAGCAGCTTAGCTGGGACAGAAGGGGAGACCCAGTACTTC
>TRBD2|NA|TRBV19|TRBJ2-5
CASSFQRGQETQYF
TGTGCCAGTAGTTTTCAGCGGGGCCAAGAGACCCAGTACTTC
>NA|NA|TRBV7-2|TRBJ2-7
CASSLALVGASEQYF
TGTGCCAGCAGCTTAGCGCTGGTGGGGGCCAGCGAGCAGTACTTC
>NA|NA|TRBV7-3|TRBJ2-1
CASSLIGIGYNEQFF
TGTGCCAGCAGCTTAATCGGGATAGGGTACAATGAGCAGTTCTTC
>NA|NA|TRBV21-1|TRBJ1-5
CASSKVRDSNQPQHF
TGTGCCAGCAGCAAAGTGCGGGACAGCAATCAGCCCCAGCATTTT
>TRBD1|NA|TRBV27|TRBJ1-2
CASSPQGAGGYTF
TGTGCCAGCAGCCCTCAGGGGGCCGGCGGCTACACCTTC
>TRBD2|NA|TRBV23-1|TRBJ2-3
CASSQSKERGDHSTDTQYF
TGCGCCAGCAGTCAATCGAAGGAGCGGGGGGACCACAGCACAGATACGCAGTATTTT
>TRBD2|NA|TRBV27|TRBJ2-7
CASSPGTSGSRQYF
TGTGCCAGCAGTCCCGGGACTAGCGGGAGTCGGCAGTACTTC
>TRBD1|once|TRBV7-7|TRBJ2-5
CASSLGGTGAQTQYF
TGTGCCAGCAGCTTAGGTGGGACAGGGGCACAGACCCAGTACTTC
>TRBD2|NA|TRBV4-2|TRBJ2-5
CASSQSVAGPLETQYF
TGTGCCAGCAGCCAGTCCGTAGCGGGGCCCCTTGAGACCCAGTACTTC
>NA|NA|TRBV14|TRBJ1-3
CASSQNRVPGNTIYF
TGTGCCAGCAGCCAAAACAGGGTCCCCGGAAACACCATATATTTT
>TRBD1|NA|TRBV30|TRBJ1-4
CAWSLGQGANEKLFF
TGTGCCTGGAGTTTGGGACAGGGAGCTAATGAAAAACTGTTTTTT
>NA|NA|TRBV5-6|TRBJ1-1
CASSDSLNTEAFF
TGTGCCAGCAGCGACAGTCTGAACACTGAAGCTTTCTTT
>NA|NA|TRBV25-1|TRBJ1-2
CASSDRGRVYGYTF
TGTGCCAGCAGTGATAGGGGCCGGGTCTATGGCTACACCTTC
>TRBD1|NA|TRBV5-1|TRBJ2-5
CASSRGQGQGEQYF
TGCGCCAGCAGCCGGGGACAGGGTCAGGGGGAGCAGTACTTC
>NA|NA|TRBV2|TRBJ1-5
CASSEGYRANQPQHF
TGTGCCAGCAGTGAGGGTTACAGGGCAAATCAGCCCCAGCATTTT
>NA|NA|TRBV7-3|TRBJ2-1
CASSLTGTRREQFF
TGTGCCAGCAGCTTAACAGGGACACGCCGGGAGCAGTTCTTC
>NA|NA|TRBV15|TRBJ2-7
CATSRLASGYEQYF
TGTGCCACCAGCAGATTAGCCTCCGGATACGAGCAGTACTTC
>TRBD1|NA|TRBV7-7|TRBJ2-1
CASSAGQGPYNEQFF
TGTGCCAGCAGCGCGGGACAGGGCCCCTACAATGAGCAGTTCTTC
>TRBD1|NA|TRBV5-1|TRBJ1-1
CASSFGTGGDAEAFF
TGCGCCAGCAGCTTCGGGACAGGGGGAGACGCTGAAGCTTTCTTT
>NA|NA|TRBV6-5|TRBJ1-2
CASSYSGVLWGYTF
TGTGCCAGCAGTTACTCAGGGGTACTATGGGGCTACACCTTC
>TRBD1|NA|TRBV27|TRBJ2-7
CASSLSDRTTYEQYF
TGTGCCAGCAGTTTATCGGACAGGACCACCTACGAGCAGTACTTC
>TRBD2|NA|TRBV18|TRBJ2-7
CASSPLLAGAHEQYF
TGTGCCAGCTCACCCTTACTAGCGGGAGCCCACGAGCAGTACTTC
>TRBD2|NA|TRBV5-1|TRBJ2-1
CASSFLAGDYNEQFF
TGCGCCAGCAGCTTTCTAGCGGGAGACTACAATGAGCAGTTCTTC
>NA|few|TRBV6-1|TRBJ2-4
CATNMGRIQYF
TGTGCTACCAACATGGGCCGTATTCAGTACTTC
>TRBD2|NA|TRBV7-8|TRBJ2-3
CASSSGGLAGGRTSTDTQYF
TGTGCCAGCAGCTCGGGGGGACTAGCGGGGGGGAGGACTAGCACAGATACGCAGTATTTT
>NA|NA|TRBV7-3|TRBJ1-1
CASSPQQGGTEAFF
TGTGCCAGCAGCCCCCAACAGGGTGGCACTGAAGCTTTCTTT
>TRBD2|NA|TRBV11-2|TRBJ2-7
CASSLGSGTSAYEQYF
TGTGCCAGCAGCCTGGGGTCCGGGACTAGCGCCTACGAGCAGTACTTC
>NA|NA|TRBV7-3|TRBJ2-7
CASSFGAADEQYF
TGTGCCAGCAGCTTTGGGGCAGCAGATGAGCAGTACTTC
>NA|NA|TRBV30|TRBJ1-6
CAWTPGDSPLHF
TGTGCCTGGACCCCGGGGGATTCACCCCTCCACTTT
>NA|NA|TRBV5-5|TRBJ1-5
CASSETPGNQPQHF
TGTGCCAGCAGCGAGACTCCTGGCAATCAGCCCCAGCATTTT
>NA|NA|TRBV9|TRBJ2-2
CASSVGDATGELFF
TGTGCCAGCAGCGTAGGCGATGCCACCGGGGAGCTGTTTTTT
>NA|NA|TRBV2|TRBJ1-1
CASSYATGNTEAFF
TGTGCCAGCAGCTACGCGACGGGGAACACTGAAGCTTTCTTT
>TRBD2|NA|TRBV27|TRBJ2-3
CASSSYRGGSTDTQYF
TGTGCCAGCAGTTCCTACCGCGGGGGGAGCACAGATACGCAGTATTTT